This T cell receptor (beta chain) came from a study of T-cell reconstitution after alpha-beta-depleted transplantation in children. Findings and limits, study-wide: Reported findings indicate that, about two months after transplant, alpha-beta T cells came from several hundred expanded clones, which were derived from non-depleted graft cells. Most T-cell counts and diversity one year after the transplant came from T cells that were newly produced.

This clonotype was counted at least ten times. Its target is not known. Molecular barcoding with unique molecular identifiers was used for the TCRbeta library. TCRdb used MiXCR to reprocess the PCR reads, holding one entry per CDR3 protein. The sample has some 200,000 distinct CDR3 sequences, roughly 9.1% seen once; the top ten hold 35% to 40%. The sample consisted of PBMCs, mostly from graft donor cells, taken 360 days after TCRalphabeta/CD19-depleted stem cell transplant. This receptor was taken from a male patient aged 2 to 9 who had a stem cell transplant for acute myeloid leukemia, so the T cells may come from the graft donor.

The CDR3: CASSPGQAIDEQFF. DNA of the CDR3: TGTGCCAGCAGCCCCGGACAGGCGATAGATGAGCAGTTCTTC. The V call is TRBV9, the J call TRBJ2-1, with TRBD1 matching 7 bases. After removal of 4 bases from V and 8 bases from J, the junction contained 9 bases not matched to a gene. The CDR3 is 14 amino acids. Germline CDR1 SGDLS, CDR2 YYNGEE.